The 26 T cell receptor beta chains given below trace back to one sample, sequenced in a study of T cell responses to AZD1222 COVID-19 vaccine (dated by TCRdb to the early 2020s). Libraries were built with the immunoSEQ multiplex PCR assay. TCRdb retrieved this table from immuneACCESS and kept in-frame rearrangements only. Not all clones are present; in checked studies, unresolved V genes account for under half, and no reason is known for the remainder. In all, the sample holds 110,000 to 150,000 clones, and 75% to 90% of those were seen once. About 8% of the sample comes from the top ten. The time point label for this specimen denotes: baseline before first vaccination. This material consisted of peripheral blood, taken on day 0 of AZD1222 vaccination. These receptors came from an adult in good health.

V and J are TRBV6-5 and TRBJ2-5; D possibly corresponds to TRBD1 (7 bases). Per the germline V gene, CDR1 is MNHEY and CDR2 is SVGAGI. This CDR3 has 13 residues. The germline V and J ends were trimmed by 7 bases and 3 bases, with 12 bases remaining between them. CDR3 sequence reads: CASKTGEEETQYF. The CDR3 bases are TGTGCCAGCAAAACAGGGGAGGAAGAGACCCAGTACTTC.

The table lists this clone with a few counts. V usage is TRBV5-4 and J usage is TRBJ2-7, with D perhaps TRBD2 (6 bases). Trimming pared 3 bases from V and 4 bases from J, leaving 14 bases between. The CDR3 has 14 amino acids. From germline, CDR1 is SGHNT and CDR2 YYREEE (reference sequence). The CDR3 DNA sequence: TGTGCCAGCAGCTGGGGGGAAAGAGCGTACGAGCAGTACTTC. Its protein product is CASSWGERAYEQYF.

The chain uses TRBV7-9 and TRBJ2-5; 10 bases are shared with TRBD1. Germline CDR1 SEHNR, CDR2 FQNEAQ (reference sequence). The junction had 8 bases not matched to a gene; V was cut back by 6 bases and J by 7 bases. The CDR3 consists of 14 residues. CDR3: CASRPGQGLGTQYF. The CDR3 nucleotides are TGTGCCAGCAGGCCGGGACAGGGGCTTGGGACCCAGTACTTC.

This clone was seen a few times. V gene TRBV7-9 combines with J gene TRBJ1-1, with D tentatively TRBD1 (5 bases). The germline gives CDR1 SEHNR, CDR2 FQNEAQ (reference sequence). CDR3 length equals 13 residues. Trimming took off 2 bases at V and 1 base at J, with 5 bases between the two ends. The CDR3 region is CASSLQGNTEAFF. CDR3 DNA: TGTGCCAGCAGCTTACAGGGGAACACTGAAGCTTTCTTT.

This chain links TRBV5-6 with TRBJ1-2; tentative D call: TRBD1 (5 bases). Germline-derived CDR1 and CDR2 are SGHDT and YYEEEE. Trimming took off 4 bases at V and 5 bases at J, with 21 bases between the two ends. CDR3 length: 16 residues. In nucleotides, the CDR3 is TGTGCCAGCAGCCTGGTGGGGTTAGAGGGGCAGTATGGCTACACCTTC. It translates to CASSLVGLEGQYGYTF. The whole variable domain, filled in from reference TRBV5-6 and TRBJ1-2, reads DAGVTQSPTHLIKTRGQQVTLRCSPKSGHDTVSWYQQALGQGPQFIFQYYEEEERQRGNFPDRFSGHQFPNYSSELNVNALLLGDSALYLCASSLVGLEGQYGYTFGSGTRLTVV.

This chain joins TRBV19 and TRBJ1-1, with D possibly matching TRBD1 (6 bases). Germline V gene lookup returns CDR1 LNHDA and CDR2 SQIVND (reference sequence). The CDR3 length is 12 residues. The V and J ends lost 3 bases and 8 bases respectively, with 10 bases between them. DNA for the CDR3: TGTGCCAGTAGTATCGAAGGGGGAGAAGCTTTCTTT. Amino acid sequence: CASSIEGGEAFF.

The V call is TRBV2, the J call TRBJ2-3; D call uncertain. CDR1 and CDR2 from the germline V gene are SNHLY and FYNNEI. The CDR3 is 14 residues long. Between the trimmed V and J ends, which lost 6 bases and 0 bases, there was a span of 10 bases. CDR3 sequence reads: CASSFTSSTDTQYF. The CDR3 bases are TGTGCCAGCAGCTTCACATCTAGCACAGATACGCAGTATTTT.

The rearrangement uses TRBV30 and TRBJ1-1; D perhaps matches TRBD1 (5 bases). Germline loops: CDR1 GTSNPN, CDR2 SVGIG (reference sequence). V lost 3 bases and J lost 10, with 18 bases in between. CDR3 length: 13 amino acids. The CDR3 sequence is CAWSGQGGVGAFF. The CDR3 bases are TGTGCCTGGAGCGGACAAGGCGGGGTGGGAGCTTTCTTT.

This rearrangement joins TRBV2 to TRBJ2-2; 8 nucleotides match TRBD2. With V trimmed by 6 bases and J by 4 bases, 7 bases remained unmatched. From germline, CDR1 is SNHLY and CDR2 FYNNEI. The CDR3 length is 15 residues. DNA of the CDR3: TGTGCCAGCAGCCAACTAGCGGAGGGCACCGGGGAGCTGTTTTTT. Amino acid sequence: CASSQLAEGTGELFF.

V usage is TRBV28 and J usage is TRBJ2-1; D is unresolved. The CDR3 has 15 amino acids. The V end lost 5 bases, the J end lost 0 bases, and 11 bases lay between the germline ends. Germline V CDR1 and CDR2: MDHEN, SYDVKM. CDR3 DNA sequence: TGTGCCAGCAGTCGGTCGGTAGCCTCCTACAATGAGCAGTTCTTC. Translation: CASSRSVASYNEQFF.

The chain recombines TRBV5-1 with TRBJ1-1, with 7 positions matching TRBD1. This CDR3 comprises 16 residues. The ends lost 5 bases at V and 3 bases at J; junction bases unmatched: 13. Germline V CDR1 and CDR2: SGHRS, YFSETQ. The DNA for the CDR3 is TGCGCCAGCAGACCCGGCTTGCGGGACAGTGACACTGAAGCTTTCTTT. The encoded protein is CASRPGLRDSDTEAFF.

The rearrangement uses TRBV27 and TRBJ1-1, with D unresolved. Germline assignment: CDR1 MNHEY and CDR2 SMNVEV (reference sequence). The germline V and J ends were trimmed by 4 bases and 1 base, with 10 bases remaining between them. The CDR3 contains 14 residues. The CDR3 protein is CASSSLNWNTEAFF. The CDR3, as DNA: TGTGCCAGCAGTTCCTTGAACTGGAACACTGAAGCTTTCTTT.

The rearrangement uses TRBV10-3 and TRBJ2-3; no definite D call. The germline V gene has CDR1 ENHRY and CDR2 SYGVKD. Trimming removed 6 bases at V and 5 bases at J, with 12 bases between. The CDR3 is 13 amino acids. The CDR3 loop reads CAIRGPLIDTQYF. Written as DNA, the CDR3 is TGTGCCATCAGGGGCCCCTTAATAGATACGCAGTATTTT.

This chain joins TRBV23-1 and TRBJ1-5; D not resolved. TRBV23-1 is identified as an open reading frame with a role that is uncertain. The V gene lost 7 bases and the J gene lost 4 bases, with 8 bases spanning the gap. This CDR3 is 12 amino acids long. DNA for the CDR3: TGCGCCAGCATGACGACGAATCAGCCCCAGCATTTT. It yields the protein CASMTTNQPQHF.

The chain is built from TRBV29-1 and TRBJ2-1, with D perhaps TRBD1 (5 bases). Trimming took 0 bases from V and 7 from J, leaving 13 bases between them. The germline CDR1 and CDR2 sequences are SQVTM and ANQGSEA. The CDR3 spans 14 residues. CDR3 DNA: TGCAGCGTTGAAGAGGGGCCAAATGGGAATGAGCAGTTCTTC. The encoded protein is CSVEEGPNGNEQFF.

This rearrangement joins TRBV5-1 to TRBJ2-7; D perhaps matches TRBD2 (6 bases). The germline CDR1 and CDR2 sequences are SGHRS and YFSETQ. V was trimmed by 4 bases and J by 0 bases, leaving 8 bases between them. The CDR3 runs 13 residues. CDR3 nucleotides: TGCGCCAGCAGCAGGCGGGACTCCTACGAGCAGTACTTC. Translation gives CASSRRDSYEQYF.

In DNA form, the CDR3 reads TGTGCCAGCGACAGGGCCTTTATTGATCAGCCCCAGCATTTT. It encodes CASDRAFIDQPQHF. V usage is TRBV28 and J usage is TRBJ1-5, with 7 positions matching TRBD1. V shed 8 bases, J shed 5 bases, and the junction held 9 bases outside the gene matches. This CDR3 region has 14 residues. CDR1 is MDHEN, CDR2 SYDVKM, per germline.

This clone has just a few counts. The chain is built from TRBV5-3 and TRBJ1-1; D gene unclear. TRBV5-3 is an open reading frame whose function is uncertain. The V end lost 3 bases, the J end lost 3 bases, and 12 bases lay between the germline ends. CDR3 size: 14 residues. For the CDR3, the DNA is TGTGCCAGAAGCTATACTTGGGTGGACACTGAAGCTTTCTTT. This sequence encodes CARSYTWVDTEAFF.

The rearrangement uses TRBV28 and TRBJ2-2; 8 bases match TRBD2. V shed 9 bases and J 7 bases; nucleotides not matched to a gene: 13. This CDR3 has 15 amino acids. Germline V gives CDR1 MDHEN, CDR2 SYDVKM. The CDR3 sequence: CASLAGSGGIGELFF. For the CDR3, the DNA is TGTGCCAGTCTTGCGGGGAGCGGGGGTATCGGGGAGCTGTTTTTT. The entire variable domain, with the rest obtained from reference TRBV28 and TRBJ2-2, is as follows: DVKVTQSSRYLVKRTGEKVFLECVQDMDHENMFWYRQDPGLGLRLIYFSYDVKMKEKGDIPEGYSVSREKKERFSLILESASTNQTSMYLCASLAGSGGIGELFFGEGSRLTVL.

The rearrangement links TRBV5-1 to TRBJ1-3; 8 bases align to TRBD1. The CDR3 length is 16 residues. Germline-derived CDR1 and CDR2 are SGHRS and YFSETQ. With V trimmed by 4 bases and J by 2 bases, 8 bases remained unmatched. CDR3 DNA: TGCGCCAGCAGCAACTACGACAGGGGCGCTGGAAACACCATATATTTT. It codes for CASSNYDRGAGNTIYF.

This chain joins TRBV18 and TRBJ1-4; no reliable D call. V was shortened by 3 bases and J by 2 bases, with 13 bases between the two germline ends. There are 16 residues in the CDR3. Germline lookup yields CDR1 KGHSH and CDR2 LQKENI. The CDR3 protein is CASSPGPQNTNEKLFF. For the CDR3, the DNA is TGTGCCAGCTCACCGGGCCCACAGAACACTAATGAAAAACTGTTTTTT.

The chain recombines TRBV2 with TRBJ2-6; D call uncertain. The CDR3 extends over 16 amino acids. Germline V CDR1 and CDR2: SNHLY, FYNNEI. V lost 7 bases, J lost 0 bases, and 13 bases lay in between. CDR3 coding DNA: TGTGCCAGCACTACAGTCTTTCACTCTGGGGCCAACGTCCTGACTTTC. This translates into CASTTVFHSGANVLTF.

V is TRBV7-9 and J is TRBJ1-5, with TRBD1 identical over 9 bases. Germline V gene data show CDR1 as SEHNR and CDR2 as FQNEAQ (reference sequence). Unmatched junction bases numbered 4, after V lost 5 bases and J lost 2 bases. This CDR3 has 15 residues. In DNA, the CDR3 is TGTGCCAGCAGCCACGGGGACAGGGGCAATCAGCCCCAGCATTTT. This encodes CASSHGDRGNQPQHF.

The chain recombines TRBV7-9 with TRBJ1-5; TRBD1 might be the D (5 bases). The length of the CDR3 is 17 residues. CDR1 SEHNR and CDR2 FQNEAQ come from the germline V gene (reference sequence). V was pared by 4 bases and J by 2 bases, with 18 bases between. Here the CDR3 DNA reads TGTGCCAGCAGCTATGAACCTCAGGGATACCGCAATCAGCCCCAGCATTTT. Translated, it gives CASSYEPQGYRNQPQHF.

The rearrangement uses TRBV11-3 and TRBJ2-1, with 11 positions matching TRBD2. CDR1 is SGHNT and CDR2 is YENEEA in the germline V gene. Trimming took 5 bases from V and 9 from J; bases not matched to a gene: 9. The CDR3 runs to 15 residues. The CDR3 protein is CASSLSGRALGEQFF. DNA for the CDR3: TGTGCCAGCAGCCTTAGCGGGAGGGCCCTTGGTGAGCAGTTCTTC. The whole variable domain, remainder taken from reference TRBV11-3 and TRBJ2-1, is EAGVVQSPRYKIIEKKQPVAFWCNPISGHNTLYWYLQNLGQGPELLIRYENEEAVDDSQLPKDRFSAERLKGVDSTLKIQPAELGDSAVYLCASSLSGRALGEQFFGPGTRLTVL.

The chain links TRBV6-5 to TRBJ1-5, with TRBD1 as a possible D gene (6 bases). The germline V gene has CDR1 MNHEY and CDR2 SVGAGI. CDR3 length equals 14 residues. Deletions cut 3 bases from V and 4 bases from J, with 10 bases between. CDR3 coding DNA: TGTGCCAGCAGTTATTTCCAGGGGAATCAGCCCCAGCATTTT. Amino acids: CASSYFQGNQPQHF.